This T cell receptor (beta chain) came from a study of blood T cell repertoires in COVID-19. Study details: PBMCs, B-cell-depleted T cells, or T cells provided the cDNA or gDNA that made up the material.

Generated by immunoSEQ multiplex PCR, the TCRdb table keeps only in-frame clones and is missing some. The repertoire has about 190,000 clones, more than 85% of them found once; the top ten carry approximately 1.1%. Germline assignment: CDR1 MNHNS and CDR2 SASEGT. Trimming left V 2 bases short and J 12 bases short, with 13 bases between. This CDR3 is built from 12 residues. This chain uses TRBV6-1 with TRBJ1-2; D uncertain. Sequenced material: peripheral blood. This TCR was recovered from a man aged 25 to 40 with acute or convalescent COVID-19. DNA for the CDR3: TGTGCCAGCAGTGAATTGGCAGGCCAAGACACCTTC. It encodes CASSELAGQDTF.